These T cell receptor beta chains were read from a single sample in a study of beta chain features in type 1 diabetes. The data were produced by immunoSEQ multiplex PCR, yet TCRdb's version contains in-frame clones alone and is incomplete. The sample yields hundreds of thousands of clones, roughly a sixth seen once. Sequencing was done on a sample of naive CD4+ T cells from blood. The receptors here all came from a woman aged 18-29 years in good health. CDR3s include the opening cysteine and the closing phenylalanine or tryptophan. The order of the fields is J gene, D gene, V gene, clone size, CDR3 protein, CDR3 DNA. The D gene is left open where the match is weak. Clone size is shown for a subset of rows, as once, few, many or a class of expanded clone.

>TRBJ2-3|.|TRBV11-3|.
CASSLGASPTDTQYF
TGTGCCAGCAGCTTAGGGGCTAGTCCCACAGATACGCAGTATTTT
>TRBJ2-7|TRBD1|TRBV6-6|few
CASSAPGQGAQEQYF
TGTGCCAGCAGTGCACCGGGACAGGGGGCGCAAGAGCAGTACTTC
>TRBJ2-5|.|TRBV9|.
CASSPGTRETQYF
TGTGCCAGCAGCCCCGGGACTCGGGAGACCCAGTACTTC
>TRBJ1-1|TRBD1|TRBV9|.
CASSRGAGQGLSDTEAFF
TGTGCCAGCAGCCGGGGGGCAGGACAGGGGTTGTCAGACACTGAAGCTTTCTTT
>TRBJ1-1|TRBD1|TRBV7-2|.
CASSKQGADTEAFF
TGTGCCAGCAGTAAACAGGGGGCGGACACTGAAGCTTTCTTT
>TRBJ2-5|TRBD2|TRBV2|.
CASSERTSSGTQYF
TGTGCCAGCAGTGAACGGACTAGCTCCGGGACCCAGTACTTC
>TRBJ1-3|.|TRBV7-8|.
CASSLDGYYGNTIYF
TGTGCCAGCAGCTTAGACGGGTATTATGGAAACACCATATATTTT
>TRBJ2-7|TRBD2|TRBV7-9|.
CASSGTSGRVASEQYF
TGTGCCAGCAGCGGGACTAGCGGGAGAGTAGCGAGTGAGCAGTACTTC
>TRBJ2-1|TRBD1|TRBV5-4|.
CASSLAGGSRNEQFF
TGTGCCAGCAGCTTGGCAGGGGGTTCAAGGAATGAGCAGTTCTTC
>TRBJ2-6|.|TRBV4-3|.
CASSQDYRSSGANVLTF
TGCGCCAGCAGCCAAGATTACCGCAGCTCTGGGGCCAACGTCCTGACTTTC
>TRBJ2-1|.|TRBV5-6|.
CASSLGLAWGYNEQFF
TGTGCCAGCAGCTTGGGTCTAGCTTGGGGGTACAATGAGCAGTTCTTC
>TRBJ1-2|.|TRBV4-3|few
CASSQDLAGGGYGYTF
TGCGCCAGCAGCCAAGATCTGGCTGGGGGCGGCTATGGCTACACCTTC
>TRBJ1-4|TRBD1|TRBV4-2|.
CASSQQGARDEKLFF
TGTGCCAGCAGCCAGCAGGGGGCCAGGGATGAAAAACTGTTTTTT
>TRBJ1-3|.|TRBV7-9|.
CASSPVRTRAGDTIYF
TGTGCCAGCAGCCCCGTAAGGACTCGGGCCGGGGACACCATATATTTT
>TRBJ2-2|.|TRBV21-1|.
CASSTTQRRYRDVPLTGELFF
TGTGCCAGCAGCACGACGCAAAGGAGGTATAGGGACGTCCCACTCACCGGGGAGCTGTTTTTT
>TRBJ2-7|TRBD2|TRBV7-2|few
CASSLSLAEFYEQYF
TGTGCCAGCAGCTTATCCCTAGCGGAATTCTACGAGCAGTACTTC
>TRBJ2-7|.|TRBV13|.
CASSLEYEQYF
TGTGCCAGCAGCTTAGAATACGAGCAGTACTTC
>TRBJ2-5|.|TRBV28|few
CASSILQETQYF
TGTGCCAGCAGTATCCTACAAGAGACCCAGTACTTC
>TRBJ2-2|.|TRBV5-1|few
CASKLVKGTGELFF
TGCGCCAGCAAACTAGTTAAAGGCACCGGGGAGCTGTTTTTT
>TRBJ2-6|.|TRBV4-1|few
CASSRQRGAGRSTGANVLTF
TGCGCCAGCAGCCGTCAACGGGGGGCAGGGCGCTCGACGGGGGCCAACGTCCTGACTTTC
>TRBJ2-1|TRBD1|TRBV7-9|.
CASSSTGDNEQFF
TGTGCCAGCAGCTCTACAGGGGACAATGAGCAGTTCTTC
>TRBJ2-1|.|TRBV4-1|few
CASSQGGRGRYNEQFF
TGCGCCAGCAGCCAAGGCGGCAGGGGACGCTACAATGAGCAGTTCTTC
>TRBJ2-7|.|TRBV5-6|.
CASSFQQTYEQYF
TGTGCCAGCAGCTTCCAACAGACCTACGAGCAGTACTTC
>TRBJ2-7|.|TRBV28|few
CASSEPGRQYF
TGTGCCAGCAGCGAGCCGGGACGGCAGTACTTC
>TRBJ2-3|.|TRBV2|few
CASSADRHTDTQYF
TGTGCCAGCAGTGCTGACCGCCACACAGATACGCAGTATTTT
>TRBJ1-3|.|TRBV7-9|few
CASSLGDTIYF
TGTGCCAGCAGCTTAGGGGACACCATATATTTT
>TRBJ2-4|.|TRBV18|few
CASSTQGSNIQYF
TGTGCCAGCTCAACCCAGGGTTCAAACATTCAGTACTTC
>TRBJ2-2|TRBD2|TRBV2|few
CASRKGLAGVKAGELFF
TGTGCCAGCAGGAAAGGACTAGCGGGAGTAAAGGCCGGGGAGCTGTTTTTT
>TRBJ1-1|.|TRBV28|few
CASSQLDYFEAFF
TGTGCCAGCAGCCAGTTGGACTACTTTGAAGCTTTCTTT
>TRBJ2-7|TRBD1|TRBV6-6|few
CASSYLGQGRHYEQYF
TGTGCCAGCAGTTATTTGGGACAGGGGAGACACTACGAGCAGTACTTC
>TRBJ2-1|TRBD2|TRBV18|.
CASSPRITSGSSYNEQFF
TGTGCCAGCTCACCAAGGATAACTAGCGGGAGCTCCTACAATGAGCAGTTCTTC
>TRBJ1-2|.|TRBV7-9|.
CASSLSQGSRGYTF
TGTGCCAGCAGCTTATCCCAAGGGTCGAGAGGCTACACCTTC
>TRBJ2-1|.|TRBV6-5|.
CASSFRDLQYNEQFF
TGTGCCAGCAGTTTCAGGGACTTACAATACAATGAGCAGTTCTTC
>TRBJ2-7|.|TRBV10-3|.
CASDPRGAGYEQYF
TGTGCCAGCGACCCTCGTGGAGCTGGCTACGAGCAGTACTTC
>TRBJ2-7|.|TRBV7-2|.
CASSIHGGNYEQYF
TGTGCCAGCAGCATCCACGGGGGTAACTACGAGCAGTACTTC
>TRBJ1-1|.|TRBV7-3|.
CASSLERDTEAFF
TGTGCCAGCAGCTTAGAGAGGGACACTGAAGCTTTCTTT
>TRBJ1-2|.|TRBV15|.
CATSARDHGYTF
TGTGCCACCAGCGCCCGGGACCATGGCTACACCTTC
>TRBJ1-3|.|TRBV5-1|few
CASSLGTTGNTIYF
TGCGCCAGCAGCTTGGGAACAACTGGAAACACCATATATTTT
>TRBJ2-7|.|TRBV7-9|.
CAIALSSYEQYF
TGTGCCATCGCGCTCTCCTCCTACGAGCAGTACTTC
>TRBJ2-7|.|TRBV11-2|few
CASRELAGEQYF
TGTGCCAGCAGAGAACTAGCTGGCGAGCAGTACTTC
>TRBJ2-3|TRBD2|TRBV5-1|few
CASSLDVAGVLYF
TGCGCCAGCAGCTTGGATGTAGCGGGAGTTTTGTATTTT
>TRBJ2-7|.|TRBV7-2|few
CASSLFVGIGYEQYF
TGTGCCAGCAGCTTATTCGTGGGAATCGGCTACGAGCAGTACTTC